This T cell receptor beta chain was sequenced in a study of blood T cell repertoires in COVID-19. The V gene's germline CDR1 is MDHEN and CDR2 SYDVKM. Losses at the gene ends were 5 bases for V and 0 bases for J; bases not matched to a gene: 8. The CDR3 runs to 18 residues. Assay: immunoSEQ multiplex PCR; the TCRdb copy retains only in-frame clones and omits some. The profile shows 150,000 to 200,000 clones, roughly 80% of them singletons. The genes are TRBV28 and TRBJ2-4; the match to TRBD2 covers 12 bases. This receptor was obtained from a woman in her 70s with acute or convalescent COVID-19. Sequencing was carried out using peripheral blood. CDR3 sequence: CASSIGLAGRRAKNIQYF. The DNA of the CDR3 is TGTGCCAGCAGTATTGGACTAGCGGGGAGGAGAGCCAAAAACATTCAGTACTTC.